The clone carrying this TCR beta chain was counted many times. This entry belongs to a study of T cells in Graves' hyperthyroidism and ophthalmopathy. V was clipped by 1 base and J by 4 bases, with 10 bases between them. CDR3 length equals 14 residues. TCR beta CDR3 region amplification was performed from RNA transcripts. First-round RT-PCR targeting the TCR CDR3 was performed with the HTBI primer set. TCRdb itself ran the multiplex PCR reads through MiXCR, one entry per CDR3 protein. The data show 650,000 to 850,000 distinct CDR3 sequences, with 18% seen just once and 16% held by the top ten. The sample consisted of blood. The clonotype was recovered from a woman aged 45-60 years with Graves' hyperthyroidism that later progressed to Graves' ophthalmopathy. The rearrangement joins TRBV12-3 or TRBV12-4 to TRBJ1-2; weak D call: TRBD1 (6 bases). The CDR3 region is CASSLGTAVYGYTF. The CDR3 nucleotides are TGTGCCAGCAGTTTAGGGACAGCCGTCTATGGCTACACCTTC.